The clone carrying this T cell receptor (beta chain) was seen only a few times. Its antigen is undetermined. This sample is drawn from a study of post-analysis software for immune sequencing data. The ends were cut back, 7 bases at V and 0 bases at J, with 14 bases in the middle. The CDR3 has 16 residues. Germline loops: CDR1 SGHRS, CDR2 YFSETQ. Unique molecular identifiers had been added to the TCR beta cDNA libraries. T cells numbering roughly 1 to 10 million yielded cDNA molecules that totaled about 500,000. One entry per CDR3 protein results from TCRdb running MiXCR on the PCR reads. The repertoire includes about 820,000 distinct CDR3 sequences, about 57% of them detected once, and approximately 4.4% sits in the top ten. Whole-study findings and limits: Multiple sclerosis was associated with a significant reduction in normalized Chao1 diversity relative to controls. Controls showed lower frequencies than patients for five TRBV segments, and TRBV5-6, TRBV5-1 and TRBV20-1 were among these. When the samples were clustered directly with F measure, those that had been prepared in the same batch showed strong co-clustering.

The sequencing sample was made of blood. The receptor's source is a girl aged 5-17 years with multiple sclerosis. The V call is TRBV5-1, the J call TRBJ2-6; D is unresolved. CDR3 nucleotide sequence: TGCGCCAGCCCTCGCGGACCTAGCTCTGGGGCCAACGTCCTGACTTTC. Amino acid sequence: CASPRGPSSGANVLTF. Using reference TRBV5-1 and TRBJ2-6 for the parts outside the CDR3, the full variable domain is KAGVTQTPRYLIKTRGQQVTLSCSPISGHRSVSWYQQTPGQGLQFLFEYFSETQRNKGNFPGRFSGRQFSNSRSEMNVSTLELGDSALYLCASPRGPSSGANVLTFGAGSRLTVL.